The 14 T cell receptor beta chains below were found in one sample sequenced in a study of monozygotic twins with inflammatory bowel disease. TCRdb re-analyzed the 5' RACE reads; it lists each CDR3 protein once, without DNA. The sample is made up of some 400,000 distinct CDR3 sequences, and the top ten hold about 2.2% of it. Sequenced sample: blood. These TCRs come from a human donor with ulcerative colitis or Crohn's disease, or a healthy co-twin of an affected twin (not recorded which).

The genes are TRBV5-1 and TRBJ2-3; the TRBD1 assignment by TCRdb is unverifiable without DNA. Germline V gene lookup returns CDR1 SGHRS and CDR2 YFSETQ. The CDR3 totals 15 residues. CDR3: CASSLGQGAADTQYF.

This CDR3 is CASRRDGTDTQYF. The rearrangement uses TRBV5-1 and TRBJ2-3; TCRdb's assignment of TRBD1 cannot be checked, as there is no DNA. This CDR3 comprises 13 residues. Germline CDR1 is SGHRS and CDR2 is YFSETQ. The whole variable domain, remainder taken from reference TRBV5-1 and TRBJ2-3, is KAGVTQTPRYLIKTRGQQVTLSCSPISGHRSVSWYQQTPGQGLQFLFEYFSETQRNKGNFPGRFSGRQFSNSRSEMNVSTLELGDSALYLCASRRDGTDTQYFGPGTRLTVL.

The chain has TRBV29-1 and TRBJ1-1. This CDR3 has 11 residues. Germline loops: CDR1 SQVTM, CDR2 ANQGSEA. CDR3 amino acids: CSVHLKTEAFF.

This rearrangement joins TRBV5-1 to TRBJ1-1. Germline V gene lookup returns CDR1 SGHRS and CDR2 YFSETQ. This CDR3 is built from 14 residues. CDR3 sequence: CASSPNTINTEAFF.

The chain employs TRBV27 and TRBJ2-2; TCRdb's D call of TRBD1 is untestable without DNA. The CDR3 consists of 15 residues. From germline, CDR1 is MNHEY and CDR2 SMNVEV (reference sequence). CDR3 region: CASSTTGGWAGELFF.

CDR3 sequence: CASSPWGGQETQYF. This rearrangement joins TRBV12-3 or TRBV12-4 to TRBJ2-5; checking the TCRdb D call of TRBD1 is not possible without DNA. CDR3 length: 14 residues.

The CDR3 sequence: CSVSWAQTDTQYF. The chain couples TRBV29-1 to TRBJ2-3. There are 13 residues in the CDR3. Per the germline V gene, CDR1 is SQVTM and CDR2 is ANQGSEA.

CDR3: CASSLETGTYGYTF. The genes are TRBV11-2 and TRBJ1-2; TCRdb's D call, TRBD1, is unchecked because there is no DNA. The CDR3 spans 14 residues. In germline, CDR1 is SGHAT, CDR2 FQNNGV. Full variable domain (remainder filled in from reference TRBV11-2 and TRBJ1-2): EAGVAQSPRYKIIEKRQSVAFWCNPISGHATLYWYQQILGQGPKLLIQFQNNGVVDDSQLPKDRFSAERLKGVDSTLKIQPAKLEDSAVYLCASSLETGTYGYTFGSGTRLTVV.

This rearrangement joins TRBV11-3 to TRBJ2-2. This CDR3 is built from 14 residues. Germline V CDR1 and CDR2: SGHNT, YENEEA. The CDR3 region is CASSRSSSTGELFF.

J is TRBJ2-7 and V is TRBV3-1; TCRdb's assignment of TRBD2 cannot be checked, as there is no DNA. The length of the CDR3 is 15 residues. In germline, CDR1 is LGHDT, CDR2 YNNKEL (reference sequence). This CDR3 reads CASSHLPRAIYEQYF.

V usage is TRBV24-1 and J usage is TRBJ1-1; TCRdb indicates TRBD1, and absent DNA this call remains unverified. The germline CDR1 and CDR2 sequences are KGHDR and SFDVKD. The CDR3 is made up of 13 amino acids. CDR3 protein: CATSQTGFREAFF.

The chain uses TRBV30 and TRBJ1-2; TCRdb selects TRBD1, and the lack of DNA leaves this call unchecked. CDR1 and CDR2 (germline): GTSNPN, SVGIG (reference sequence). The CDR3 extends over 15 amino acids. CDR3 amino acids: CAGAPLGSGAGGYTF.

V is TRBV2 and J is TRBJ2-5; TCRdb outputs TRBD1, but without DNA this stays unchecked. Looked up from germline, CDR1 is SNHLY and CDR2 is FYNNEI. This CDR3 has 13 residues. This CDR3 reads CASSTTRPGTQYF.

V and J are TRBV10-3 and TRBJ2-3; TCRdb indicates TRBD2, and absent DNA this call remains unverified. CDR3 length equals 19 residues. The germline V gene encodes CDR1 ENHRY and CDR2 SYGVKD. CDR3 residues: CAISVSTLTSGPSTDTQYF.